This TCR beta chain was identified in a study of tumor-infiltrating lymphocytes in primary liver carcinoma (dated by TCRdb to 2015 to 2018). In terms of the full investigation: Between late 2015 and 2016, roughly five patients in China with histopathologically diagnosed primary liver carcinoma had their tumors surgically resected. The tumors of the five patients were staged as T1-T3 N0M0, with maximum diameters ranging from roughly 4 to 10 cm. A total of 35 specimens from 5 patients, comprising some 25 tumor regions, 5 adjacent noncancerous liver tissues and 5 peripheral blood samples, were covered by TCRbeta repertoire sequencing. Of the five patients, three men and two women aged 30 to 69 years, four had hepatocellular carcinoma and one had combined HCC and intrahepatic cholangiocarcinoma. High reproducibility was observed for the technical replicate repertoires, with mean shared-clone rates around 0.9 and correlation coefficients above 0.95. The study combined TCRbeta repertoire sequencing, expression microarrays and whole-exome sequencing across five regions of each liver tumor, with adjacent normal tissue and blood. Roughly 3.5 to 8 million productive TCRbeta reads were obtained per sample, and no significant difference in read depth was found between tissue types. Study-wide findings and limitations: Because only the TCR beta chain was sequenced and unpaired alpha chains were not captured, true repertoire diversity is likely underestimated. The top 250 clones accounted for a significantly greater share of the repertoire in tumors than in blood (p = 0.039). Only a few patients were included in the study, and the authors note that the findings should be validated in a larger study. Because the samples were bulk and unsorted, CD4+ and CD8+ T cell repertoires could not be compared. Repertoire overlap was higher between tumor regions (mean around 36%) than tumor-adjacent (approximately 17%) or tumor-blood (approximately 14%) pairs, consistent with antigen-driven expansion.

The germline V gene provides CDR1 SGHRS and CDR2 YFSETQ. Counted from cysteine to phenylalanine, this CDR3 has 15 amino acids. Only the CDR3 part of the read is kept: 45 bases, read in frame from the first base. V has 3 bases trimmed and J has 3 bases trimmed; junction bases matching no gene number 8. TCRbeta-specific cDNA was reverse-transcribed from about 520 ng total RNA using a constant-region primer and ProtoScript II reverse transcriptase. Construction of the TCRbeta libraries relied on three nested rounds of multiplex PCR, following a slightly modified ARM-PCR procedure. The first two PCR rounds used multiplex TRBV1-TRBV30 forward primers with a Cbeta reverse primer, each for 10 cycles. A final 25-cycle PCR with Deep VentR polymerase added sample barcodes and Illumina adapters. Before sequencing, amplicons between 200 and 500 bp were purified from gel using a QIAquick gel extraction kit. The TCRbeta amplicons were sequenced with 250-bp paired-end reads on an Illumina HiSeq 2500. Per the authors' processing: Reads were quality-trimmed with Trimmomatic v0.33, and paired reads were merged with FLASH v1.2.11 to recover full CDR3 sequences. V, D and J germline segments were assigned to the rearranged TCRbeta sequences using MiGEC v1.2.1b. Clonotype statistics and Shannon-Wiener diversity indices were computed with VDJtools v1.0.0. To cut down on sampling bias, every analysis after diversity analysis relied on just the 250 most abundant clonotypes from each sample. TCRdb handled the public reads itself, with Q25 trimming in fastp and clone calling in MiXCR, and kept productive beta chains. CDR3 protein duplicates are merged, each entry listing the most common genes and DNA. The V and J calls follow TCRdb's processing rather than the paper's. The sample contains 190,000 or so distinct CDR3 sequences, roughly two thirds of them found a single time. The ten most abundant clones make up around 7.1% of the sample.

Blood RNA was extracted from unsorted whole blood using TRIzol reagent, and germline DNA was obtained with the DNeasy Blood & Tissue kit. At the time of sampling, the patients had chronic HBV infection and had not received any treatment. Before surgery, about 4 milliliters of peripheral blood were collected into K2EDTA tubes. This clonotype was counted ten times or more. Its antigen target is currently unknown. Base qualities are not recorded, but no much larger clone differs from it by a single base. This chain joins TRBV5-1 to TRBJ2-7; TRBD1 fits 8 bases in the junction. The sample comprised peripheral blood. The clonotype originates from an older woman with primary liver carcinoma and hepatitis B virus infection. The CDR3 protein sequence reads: CASSYNTGGVYEQYF. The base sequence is TGCGCCAGCAGCTACAATACAGGGGGAGTCTACGAGCAGTACTTC.